This entry is about one T cell receptor (beta chain). Its antigen is undetermined. V dropped 0 bases and J dropped 15; count of bases not matched to a gene: 10. The V gene's germline CDR1 is LNHDA and CDR2 SQIVND (reference sequence). The CDR3 contains 14 residues. PCR amplification relied on 60 Vbeta primers (plus 13 Jbeta primers). Profiled with immunoSEQ multiplex PCR; TCRdb holds only in-frame clones, not every one. Among around 200,000 clones listed, under 80% were seen once. This entry belongs to a study of cytomegalovirus exposure and HLA in healthy donors. Study-wide results and caveats: Further analysis, carried out later, found HLA-associated TCR beta chains more clonally expanded than equally common other chains.

The J gene is TRBJ2-1, the V gene TRBV19; TRBD2 agrees at 8 bases. Material: PBMCs. The receptor comes from a female donor in good health and CMV-seronegative. CDR3 DNA: TGTGCCAGTAGTATAGAAATTAGGACTAGCTACGCGTTCTTC. Translated, it gives CASSIEIRTSYAFF.